These 20 T cell receptor beta chains share one sample of origin, sequenced in a study of beta chain features in type 1 diabetes. Expressed TCRB transcripts got sequenced, as all isolated RNA was reverse transcribed. The protocol was immunoSEQ multiplex PCR, while the TCRdb copy is restricted to in-frame clones and leaves out a portion. This table holds around 99,000 clones, 40% found once. Sequenced input: stem cell memory CD4+ T cells from blood. All receptors come from a woman between 18 and 30 years old in good health.

This clone has just a few counts. The chain employs TRBV19 and TRBJ2-7; 10 nucleotides line up with TRBD2. V shed 6 bases, J shed 2 bases, and the junction held 1 base outside the gene matches. This CDR3 region has 13 residues. Germline V CDR1 and CDR2: LNHDA, SQIVND (reference sequence). The chain's CDR3 is CASRLAGTYEQYF. The CDR3 DNA follows: TGTGCCAGTAGACTAGCGGGAACCTACGAGCAGTACTTC. Full variable domain (remainder filled in from reference TRBV19 and TRBJ2-7): DGGITQSPKYLFRKEGQNVTLSCEQNLNHDAMYWYRQDPGQGLRLIYYSQIVNDFQKGDIAEGYSVSREKKESFPLTVTSAQKNPTAFYLCASRLAGTYEQYFGPGTRLTVT.

J is TRBJ1-1 and V is TRBV4-2; D uncertain. V lost 2 bases, J lost 1 base, and 8 bases lay in between. The germline gives CDR1 LGHNA, CDR2 YNFKEQ. The CDR3 is 14 amino acids. The DNA for the CDR3 is TGTGCCAGCAGCCAATCAGGCACGAACACTGAAGCTTTCTTT. The encoded protein is CASSQSGTNTEAFF.

In its sample, this clone was seen a few times. The chain links TRBV19 to TRBJ1-1, with TRBD1 as a possible D gene (5 bases). Trimming removed 5 bases at V and 4 bases at J, with 14 bases between. CDR3 size: 14 residues. Germline CDR1 LNHDA, CDR2 SQIVND (reference sequence). The CDR3 loop reads CASSERTGGTEAFF. Here the CDR3 DNA reads TGTGCCAGTAGTGAGAGGACGGGGGGCACTGAAGCTTTCTTT.

The chain couples TRBV28 to TRBJ2-3; a possible D gene is TRBD2 (5 bases). Germline CDR1 reads MDHEN; CDR2 reads SYDVKM. The V gene lost 1 base and the J gene lost 1 base, with 18 bases spanning the gap. CDR3 length equals 18 residues. This CDR3 is CASSLLAYDRFGTDTQYF. The CDR3 DNA sequence: TGTGCCAGCAGTTTATTAGCGTACGACCGGTTTGGCACAGATACGCAGTATTTT.

This chain links TRBV11-2 with TRBJ2-3, with D maybe TRBD2 (6 bases). CDR1 is SGHAT, CDR2 FQNNGV, per germline. The length of the CDR3 is 15 residues. V was cut by 4 bases and J by 3 bases, with 14 bases left in between. The DNA of the CDR3 is TGTGCCAGCAGCTCCAGCGGGCAGAAGACAGATACGCAGTATTTT. It specifies CASSSSGQKTDTQYF.

The chain employs TRBV7-3 and TRBJ1-1; TRBD1 matches at 7 bases. J lost 1 base, V lost 6 bases, and 5 bases had no gene match. The CDR3 contains 14 residues. Germline lookup yields CDR1 SGHTA and CDR2 FQGTGA. DNA for the CDR3: TGTGCCAGCAGTTCCGGGACAGCGAACACTGAAGCTTTCTTT. Its protein is CASSSGTANTEAFF.

This clone was seen a few times. The V and J genes are TRBV28 and TRBJ2-2; D not certain. CDR1 and CDR2 from the germline V gene are MDHEN and SYDVKM. Between the trimmed V and J ends, which lost 8 bases and 4 bases, there was a span of 14 bases. This CDR3 has 14 residues. The CDR3 bases are TGTGCCAGCCGAAGACACGCTCCCACCGGGGAGCTGTTTTTT. It codes for CASRRHAPTGELFF.

V is TRBV13 and J is TRBJ2-4; D is perhaps TRBD1 (6 bases). With 6 bases removed from V and 1 base from J, the gap between germline ends came to 16 bases. This CDR3 is 16 amino acids long. Germline lookup yields CDR1 PRHDT and CDR2 FYEKMQ (reference sequence). CDR3 sequence: CASSYREKVAKNIQYF. Here the CDR3 DNA reads TGTGCCAGCAGTTACAGGGAGAAGGTGGCCAAAAACATTCAGTACTTC.

The rearrangement uses TRBV4-1 and TRBJ2-2; 10 nucleotides match TRBD2. Germline V gives CDR1 MGHRA, CDR2 YSYEKL. The trim removed 0 bases at V and 4 bases at J, leaving 8 bases unmatched. The CDR3 has 18 amino acids. The CDR3 spells CASSQDLLGLAFTGELFF. Written as DNA, the CDR3 is TGCGCCAGCAGCCAAGATCTATTGGGACTAGCGTTCACCGGGGAGCTGTTTTTT.

The chain is built from TRBV29-1 and TRBJ1-2; TRBD1 is a possible D gene (6 bases). V was pared by 6 bases and J by 0 bases, with 14 bases between. The CDR3 extends over 14 amino acids. Germline V gives CDR1 SQVTM, CDR2 ANQGSEA. CDR3 sequence reads: CSVPWGLANYGYTF. In DNA form, the CDR3 reads TGCAGCGTCCCCTGGGGGCTTGCTAACTATGGCTACACCTTC.

This clone was found a few times. The genes are TRBV5-4 and TRBJ2-7, with 9 bases identical to TRBD2. CDR1 is SGHNT, CDR2 YYREEE, per germline (reference sequence). CDR3 size: 14 residues. J was trimmed by 3 bases and V by 1 base; bases with no gene match: 2. The CDR3 is CASSLSSGNYEQYF. CDR3 nucleotides: TGTGCCAGCAGCTTGTCTAGCGGGAACTACGAGCAGTACTTC.

The rearrangement links TRBV7-9 to TRBJ2-7; possible D gene TRBD1, 6 bases. Trimming stripped 8 bases from V and 3 bases from J, with 8 bases between. In germline, CDR1 is SEHNR, CDR2 FQNEAQ (reference sequence). The CDR3 spans 11 residues. The CDR3 protein is CASGGNYEQYF. Here the CDR3 DNA reads TGTGCCAGCGGGGGCAACTACGAGCAGTACTTC.

This clone has just a few counts. The J gene is TRBJ1-5, the V gene TRBV28, with D maybe TRBD1 (5 bases). The CDR3 consists of 16 residues. In germline, CDR1 is MDHEN, CDR2 SYDVKM. The germline V and J ends were trimmed by 3 bases and 0 bases, with 12 bases remaining between them. The DNA of the CDR3 is TGTGCCAGCAGTTTGCACAGGAGTTATAGCAATCAGCCCCAGCATTTT. This gives the protein CASSLHRSYSNQPQHF.

The sample holds a few counts of this clone. This chain uses TRBV19 with TRBJ1-1; D perhaps matches TRBD1 (5 bases). Germline-derived CDR1 and CDR2 are LNHDA and SQIVND (reference sequence). Trimming shortened V by 4 bases and J by 2 bases, and 17 bases separated the two germline ends. This CDR3 has 16 residues. CDR3 bases: TGTGCCAGTAGTAAGAACCCGGGGGGATTTAACACTGAAGCTTTCTTT. It specifies CASSKNPGGFNTEAFF.

This clone occurred a few times. This chain uses TRBV19 with TRBJ2-7, with 7 nucleotides matching TRBD1. The CDR3 extends over 13 amino acids. Trimming removed 7 bases from V and 1 base from J; junction bases left unmatched: 4. The germline CDR1 and CDR2 sequences are LNHDA and SQIVND (reference sequence). The CDR3 DNA follows: TGTGCCAGTACCATGGGACAGTCCTACGAGCAGTACTTC. This encodes CASTMGQSYEQYF.

Only a few counts were recorded for this clone. The chain uses TRBV10-3 and TRBJ2-1; 8 nucleotides align to TRBD1. There are 15 residues in the CDR3. Trimming cost V 4 bases and J 6 bases; bases outside gene matches: 8. CDR1 and CDR2 (germline): ENHRY, SYGVKD. CDR3 DNA: TGTGCCATCAGTGCAGCGGACAGGGACCTCAATGAGCAGTTCTTC. As protein: CAISAADRDLNEQFF.

This chain connects TRBV7-9 to TRBJ1-2; the D is unclear. The germline V gene has CDR1 SEHNR and CDR2 FQNEAQ (reference sequence). The CDR3 consists of 13 residues. Deletions cut 5 bases from V and 6 bases from J, with 13 bases between. The CDR3 bases are TGTGCCAGCAGCCATCGGGATTTCGATGGCTACACCTTC. Translating it yields CASSHRDFDGYTF.

This chain connects TRBV29-1 to TRBJ2-3, with 10 bases that match TRBD1. V lost 6 bases to trimming and J lost 3 bases; unmatched junction nucleotides: 9. CDR1 SQVTM and CDR2 ANQGSEA come from the germline V gene. The CDR3 length is 15 residues. The CDR3 sequence: CSVRTGGSGTDTQYF. In DNA, the CDR3 is TGCAGCGTCCGGACAGGGGGATCGGGAACAGATACGCAGTATTTT.

V and J are TRBV4-3 and TRBJ2-1; TRBD1 aligns across 7 bases. Germline assignment: CDR1 LGHNA and CDR2 YSLEER. This CDR3 is built from 11 residues. V shed 3 bases, J shed 16 bases, and the junction held 6 bases outside the gene matches. The CDR3 protein is CASSQDRRPFF. In DNA form, the CDR3 reads TGCGCCAGCAGCCAGGACAGGCGTCCTTTCTTC.

For the CDR3, the DNA is TGTGCCAGCAGTGACTCTTTCCGGCGGGCTAACTCCTACAATGAGCAGTTCTTC. Its translation: CASSDSFRRANSYNEQFF. This rearrangement joins TRBV6-4 to TRBJ2-1; tentatively, D is TRBD2 (5 bases). CDR1 MRHNA and CDR2 SNTAGT come from the germline V gene. V lost 0 bases and J lost 0, with 15 bases in between. This CDR3 region has 18 residues.